This TCR beta chain was sequenced in a study of T cell responses to AZD1222 COVID-19 vaccine. In its sample, this clone was seen once. Germline V gives CDR1 LNHDA, CDR2 SQIVND (reference sequence). This CDR3 comprises 17 residues. Trimming took 3 bases from V and 5 from J; bases not matched to a gene: 8. Data came from immunoSEQ multiplex PCR; TCRdb stores just in-frame clones and leaves some out. The table has 150,000 to 200,000 clones, 91% seen once. Specimen: peripheral blood, collected on day 0 of AZD1222 vaccination. The rearrangement joins TRBV19 to TRBJ2-1; 12 bases agree with TRBD2. The sequence came from an adult in good health. The chain's CDR3 is CASSIPGLAGGNNEQFF. The CDR3 DNA follows: TGTGCCAGTAGTATTCCCGGTCTAGCGGGAGGGAACAATGAGCAGTTCTTC.